The T cell receptor delta chain under discussion was sequenced for a study of Vδ1+ human thymocytes. General study points: Thymic TRG and TRD repertoires appeared highly polyclonal, with Gaussian CDR3 length distributions.

Extracted RNA was reverse transcribed into cDNA. Multiplex PCR used pooled V-gene forward primers and a constant-region reverse primer to amplify CDR3s. TCRdb reanalyzed the multiplex PCR reads using CATT. Among 50,000 to 75,000 delta-chain clones listed, about 15% were seen once. This clone has only a few counts. The antigen is undetermined. From germline, CDR1 is TSWWSYY and CDR2 QGS. Trimming stripped 0 bases from V and 0 bases from J, with 14 bases between. The CDR3 runs 17 residues. The genes are TRDV1 and TRDJ1; no reliable D call. Sequenced input: Vdelta1+ gamma-delta thymocytes from the thymus. Subset reported: FACS-sorted CD3+ TCRalphabeta- TCRVdelta1+ TCRVdelta2- thymocytes. This TCR came from a girl in the first two years of life who had congenital heart surgery. CDR3 in amino acids: CALGELRRDLYTDKLIF. CDR3 DNA: TGTGCTCTTGGGGAACTTCGAAGGGACTTGTACACCGATAAACTCATCTTT.